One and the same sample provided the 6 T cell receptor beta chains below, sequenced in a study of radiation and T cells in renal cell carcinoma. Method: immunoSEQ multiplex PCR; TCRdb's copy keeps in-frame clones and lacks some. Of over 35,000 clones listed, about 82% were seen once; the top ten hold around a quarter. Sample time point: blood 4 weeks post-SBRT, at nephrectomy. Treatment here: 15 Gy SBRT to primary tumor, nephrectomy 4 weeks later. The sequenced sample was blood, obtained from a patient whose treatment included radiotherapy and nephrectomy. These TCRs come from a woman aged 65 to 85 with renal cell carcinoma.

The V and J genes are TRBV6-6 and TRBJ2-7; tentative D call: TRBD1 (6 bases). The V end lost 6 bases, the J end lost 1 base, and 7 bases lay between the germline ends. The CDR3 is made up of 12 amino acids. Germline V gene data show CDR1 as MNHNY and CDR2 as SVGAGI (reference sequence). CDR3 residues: CASRTGSYEQYF. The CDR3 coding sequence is TGTGCCAGCAGAACAGGGTCCTACGAGCAGTACTTC.

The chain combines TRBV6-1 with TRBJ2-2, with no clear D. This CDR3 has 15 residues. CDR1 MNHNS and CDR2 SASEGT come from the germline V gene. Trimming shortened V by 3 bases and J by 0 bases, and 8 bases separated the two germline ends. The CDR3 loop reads CASSELFANTGELFF. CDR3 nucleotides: TGTGCCAGCAGTGAGTTATTTGCGAACACCGGGGAGCTGTTTTTT.

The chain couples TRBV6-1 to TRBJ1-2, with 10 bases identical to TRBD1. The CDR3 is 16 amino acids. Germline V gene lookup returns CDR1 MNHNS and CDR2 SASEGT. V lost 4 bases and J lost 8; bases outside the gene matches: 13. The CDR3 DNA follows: TGTGCCAGCAGTGGGAATCCATTGACAGGGGGCGAGGGCTACACCTTC. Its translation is CASSGNPLTGGEGYTF.

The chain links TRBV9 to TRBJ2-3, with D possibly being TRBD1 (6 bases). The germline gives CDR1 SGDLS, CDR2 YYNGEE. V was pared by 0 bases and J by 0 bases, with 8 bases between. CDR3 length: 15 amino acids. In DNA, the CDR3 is TGTGCCAGCAGCGTAGGCGGACAGAGCACAGATACGCAGTATTTT. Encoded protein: CASSVGGQSTDTQYF.

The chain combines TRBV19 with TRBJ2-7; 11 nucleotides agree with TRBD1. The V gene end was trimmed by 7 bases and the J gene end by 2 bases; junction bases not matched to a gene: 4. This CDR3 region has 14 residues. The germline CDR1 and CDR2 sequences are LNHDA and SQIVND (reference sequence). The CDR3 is CASKRDRGAYEQYF. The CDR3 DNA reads TGTGCCAGTAAGAGGGACAGGGGGGCCTACGAGCAGTACTTC.

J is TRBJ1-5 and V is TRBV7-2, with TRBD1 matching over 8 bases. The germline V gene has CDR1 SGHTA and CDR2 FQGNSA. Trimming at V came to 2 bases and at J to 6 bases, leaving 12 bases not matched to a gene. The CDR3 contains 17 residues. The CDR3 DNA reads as TGTGCCAGCAGCTTAAGCGCCCCAGGGGGCTCGGGTCAGCCCCAGCATTTT. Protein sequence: CASSLSAPGGSGQPQHF.